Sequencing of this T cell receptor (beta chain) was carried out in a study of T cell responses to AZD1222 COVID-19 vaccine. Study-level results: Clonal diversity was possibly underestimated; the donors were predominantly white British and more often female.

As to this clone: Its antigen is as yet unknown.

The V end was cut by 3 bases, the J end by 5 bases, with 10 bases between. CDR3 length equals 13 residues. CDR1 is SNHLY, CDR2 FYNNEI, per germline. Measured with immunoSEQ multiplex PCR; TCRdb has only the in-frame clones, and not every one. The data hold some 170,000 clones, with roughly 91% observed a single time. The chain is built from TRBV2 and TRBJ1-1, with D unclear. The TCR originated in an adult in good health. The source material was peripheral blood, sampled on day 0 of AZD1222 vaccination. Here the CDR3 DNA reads TGTGCCAGCAGTGAGCGGGGTGTAACTGAAGCTTTCTTT. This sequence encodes CASSERGVTEAFF.